This T cell receptor (beta chain) was recovered during a study of blood T cell repertoires in COVID-19 (TCRdb year 2020). Study-level background: Collaborator samples came from the United States, Italy and Spain and covered acute and convalescent phases of COVID-19. Samples came from the ongoing ImmuneRACE study (first 160 participants) plus 1,254 subjects from 6 global collaborators. Deeply sampled blood TCRbeta repertoires from subjects exposed to, actively infected with, or recovered from COVID-19 were included in the dataset. Where available, HLA class I and class II types were obtained from metadata supplied by the sample provider rather than from assay-based typing. The repertoires were made available in a free public database intended to serve as a resource for research on the immune response to SARS-CoV-2. The material from the prospective study consisted of cDNA or gDNA derived from T cells, B-cell-depleted T cells, or PBMCs. A de-identified subject ID, COVID-19 status, age in years and sex were almost always included in the sample metadata.

Measured from the cysteine to the phenylalanine, the CDR3 is 14 residues long. Only the CDR3 region is kept as DNA, spanning 42 bases read in frame from base 1. V was cut back by 4 bases and J by 4 bases, leaving a gap of 11 bases between them. As encoded in the germline V gene (reference sequence), CDR1 is LNHDA while CDR2 is SQIVND. Notes on this clone: Its antigen is still unknown. The input lacks base qualities; no much larger clone sits a single base away.

Each collaborating institution followed its own protocols to collect whole blood in K2EDTA tubes. Collaborator samples were shipped for TCRbeta analysis as frozen whole blood, isolated PBMCs, or DNA extracted from either sample type. The paper as a whole reports these results and caveats: The quantity of clinical and demographic metadata differed by source and by participant and was supplied without curation.

TCRbeta CDR3 regions were amplified from genomic DNA by means of the immunoSEQ Assay, a bias-controlled multiplex PCR. The study's own analysis went as follows. The number of nucleated cells in each sample was estimated from the amplification of reference gene primers within the assay. To quantify the absolute abundance of each unique TCRbeta CDR3 rearrangement, sequence reads were collapsed and filtered. Productive Simpson clonality was computed per sample as the square root of Simpson's diversity index over productive rearrangements. This is the immuneACCESS table as TCRdb keeps it, with only in-frame sequences that have V and J called. A part of the clones is gone; compared with another copy, unresolved V genes explain less than half, and the rest is unexplained. That table furnishes V, J and clone size, whereas the DNA furnished D and trimming. For this sample there are 140,000 or so clones; approximately 85% appear just once. The ten largest clones add up to around 3% of the sample.

The clonotype originates from a man aged 45 to 65 with acute or convalescent COVID-19. The chain links TRBV19 with TRBJ1-5; a tentative D match to TRBD1 spans 6 bases. Sequenced: peripheral blood. The sequence in DNA is TGTGCCAGTAGTAAAACAGGGCCAAATCAGCCCCAGCATTTT. This translates into CASSKTGPNQPQHF. With all but the CDR3 taken from the reference TRBV19 and TRBJ1-5 genes, the full variable domain is: DGGITQSPKYLFRKEGQNVTLSCEQNLNHDAMYWYRQDPGQGLRLIYYSQIVNDFQKGDIAEGYSVSREKKESFPLTVTSAQKNPTAFYLCASSKTGPNQPQHFGDGTRLSIL.